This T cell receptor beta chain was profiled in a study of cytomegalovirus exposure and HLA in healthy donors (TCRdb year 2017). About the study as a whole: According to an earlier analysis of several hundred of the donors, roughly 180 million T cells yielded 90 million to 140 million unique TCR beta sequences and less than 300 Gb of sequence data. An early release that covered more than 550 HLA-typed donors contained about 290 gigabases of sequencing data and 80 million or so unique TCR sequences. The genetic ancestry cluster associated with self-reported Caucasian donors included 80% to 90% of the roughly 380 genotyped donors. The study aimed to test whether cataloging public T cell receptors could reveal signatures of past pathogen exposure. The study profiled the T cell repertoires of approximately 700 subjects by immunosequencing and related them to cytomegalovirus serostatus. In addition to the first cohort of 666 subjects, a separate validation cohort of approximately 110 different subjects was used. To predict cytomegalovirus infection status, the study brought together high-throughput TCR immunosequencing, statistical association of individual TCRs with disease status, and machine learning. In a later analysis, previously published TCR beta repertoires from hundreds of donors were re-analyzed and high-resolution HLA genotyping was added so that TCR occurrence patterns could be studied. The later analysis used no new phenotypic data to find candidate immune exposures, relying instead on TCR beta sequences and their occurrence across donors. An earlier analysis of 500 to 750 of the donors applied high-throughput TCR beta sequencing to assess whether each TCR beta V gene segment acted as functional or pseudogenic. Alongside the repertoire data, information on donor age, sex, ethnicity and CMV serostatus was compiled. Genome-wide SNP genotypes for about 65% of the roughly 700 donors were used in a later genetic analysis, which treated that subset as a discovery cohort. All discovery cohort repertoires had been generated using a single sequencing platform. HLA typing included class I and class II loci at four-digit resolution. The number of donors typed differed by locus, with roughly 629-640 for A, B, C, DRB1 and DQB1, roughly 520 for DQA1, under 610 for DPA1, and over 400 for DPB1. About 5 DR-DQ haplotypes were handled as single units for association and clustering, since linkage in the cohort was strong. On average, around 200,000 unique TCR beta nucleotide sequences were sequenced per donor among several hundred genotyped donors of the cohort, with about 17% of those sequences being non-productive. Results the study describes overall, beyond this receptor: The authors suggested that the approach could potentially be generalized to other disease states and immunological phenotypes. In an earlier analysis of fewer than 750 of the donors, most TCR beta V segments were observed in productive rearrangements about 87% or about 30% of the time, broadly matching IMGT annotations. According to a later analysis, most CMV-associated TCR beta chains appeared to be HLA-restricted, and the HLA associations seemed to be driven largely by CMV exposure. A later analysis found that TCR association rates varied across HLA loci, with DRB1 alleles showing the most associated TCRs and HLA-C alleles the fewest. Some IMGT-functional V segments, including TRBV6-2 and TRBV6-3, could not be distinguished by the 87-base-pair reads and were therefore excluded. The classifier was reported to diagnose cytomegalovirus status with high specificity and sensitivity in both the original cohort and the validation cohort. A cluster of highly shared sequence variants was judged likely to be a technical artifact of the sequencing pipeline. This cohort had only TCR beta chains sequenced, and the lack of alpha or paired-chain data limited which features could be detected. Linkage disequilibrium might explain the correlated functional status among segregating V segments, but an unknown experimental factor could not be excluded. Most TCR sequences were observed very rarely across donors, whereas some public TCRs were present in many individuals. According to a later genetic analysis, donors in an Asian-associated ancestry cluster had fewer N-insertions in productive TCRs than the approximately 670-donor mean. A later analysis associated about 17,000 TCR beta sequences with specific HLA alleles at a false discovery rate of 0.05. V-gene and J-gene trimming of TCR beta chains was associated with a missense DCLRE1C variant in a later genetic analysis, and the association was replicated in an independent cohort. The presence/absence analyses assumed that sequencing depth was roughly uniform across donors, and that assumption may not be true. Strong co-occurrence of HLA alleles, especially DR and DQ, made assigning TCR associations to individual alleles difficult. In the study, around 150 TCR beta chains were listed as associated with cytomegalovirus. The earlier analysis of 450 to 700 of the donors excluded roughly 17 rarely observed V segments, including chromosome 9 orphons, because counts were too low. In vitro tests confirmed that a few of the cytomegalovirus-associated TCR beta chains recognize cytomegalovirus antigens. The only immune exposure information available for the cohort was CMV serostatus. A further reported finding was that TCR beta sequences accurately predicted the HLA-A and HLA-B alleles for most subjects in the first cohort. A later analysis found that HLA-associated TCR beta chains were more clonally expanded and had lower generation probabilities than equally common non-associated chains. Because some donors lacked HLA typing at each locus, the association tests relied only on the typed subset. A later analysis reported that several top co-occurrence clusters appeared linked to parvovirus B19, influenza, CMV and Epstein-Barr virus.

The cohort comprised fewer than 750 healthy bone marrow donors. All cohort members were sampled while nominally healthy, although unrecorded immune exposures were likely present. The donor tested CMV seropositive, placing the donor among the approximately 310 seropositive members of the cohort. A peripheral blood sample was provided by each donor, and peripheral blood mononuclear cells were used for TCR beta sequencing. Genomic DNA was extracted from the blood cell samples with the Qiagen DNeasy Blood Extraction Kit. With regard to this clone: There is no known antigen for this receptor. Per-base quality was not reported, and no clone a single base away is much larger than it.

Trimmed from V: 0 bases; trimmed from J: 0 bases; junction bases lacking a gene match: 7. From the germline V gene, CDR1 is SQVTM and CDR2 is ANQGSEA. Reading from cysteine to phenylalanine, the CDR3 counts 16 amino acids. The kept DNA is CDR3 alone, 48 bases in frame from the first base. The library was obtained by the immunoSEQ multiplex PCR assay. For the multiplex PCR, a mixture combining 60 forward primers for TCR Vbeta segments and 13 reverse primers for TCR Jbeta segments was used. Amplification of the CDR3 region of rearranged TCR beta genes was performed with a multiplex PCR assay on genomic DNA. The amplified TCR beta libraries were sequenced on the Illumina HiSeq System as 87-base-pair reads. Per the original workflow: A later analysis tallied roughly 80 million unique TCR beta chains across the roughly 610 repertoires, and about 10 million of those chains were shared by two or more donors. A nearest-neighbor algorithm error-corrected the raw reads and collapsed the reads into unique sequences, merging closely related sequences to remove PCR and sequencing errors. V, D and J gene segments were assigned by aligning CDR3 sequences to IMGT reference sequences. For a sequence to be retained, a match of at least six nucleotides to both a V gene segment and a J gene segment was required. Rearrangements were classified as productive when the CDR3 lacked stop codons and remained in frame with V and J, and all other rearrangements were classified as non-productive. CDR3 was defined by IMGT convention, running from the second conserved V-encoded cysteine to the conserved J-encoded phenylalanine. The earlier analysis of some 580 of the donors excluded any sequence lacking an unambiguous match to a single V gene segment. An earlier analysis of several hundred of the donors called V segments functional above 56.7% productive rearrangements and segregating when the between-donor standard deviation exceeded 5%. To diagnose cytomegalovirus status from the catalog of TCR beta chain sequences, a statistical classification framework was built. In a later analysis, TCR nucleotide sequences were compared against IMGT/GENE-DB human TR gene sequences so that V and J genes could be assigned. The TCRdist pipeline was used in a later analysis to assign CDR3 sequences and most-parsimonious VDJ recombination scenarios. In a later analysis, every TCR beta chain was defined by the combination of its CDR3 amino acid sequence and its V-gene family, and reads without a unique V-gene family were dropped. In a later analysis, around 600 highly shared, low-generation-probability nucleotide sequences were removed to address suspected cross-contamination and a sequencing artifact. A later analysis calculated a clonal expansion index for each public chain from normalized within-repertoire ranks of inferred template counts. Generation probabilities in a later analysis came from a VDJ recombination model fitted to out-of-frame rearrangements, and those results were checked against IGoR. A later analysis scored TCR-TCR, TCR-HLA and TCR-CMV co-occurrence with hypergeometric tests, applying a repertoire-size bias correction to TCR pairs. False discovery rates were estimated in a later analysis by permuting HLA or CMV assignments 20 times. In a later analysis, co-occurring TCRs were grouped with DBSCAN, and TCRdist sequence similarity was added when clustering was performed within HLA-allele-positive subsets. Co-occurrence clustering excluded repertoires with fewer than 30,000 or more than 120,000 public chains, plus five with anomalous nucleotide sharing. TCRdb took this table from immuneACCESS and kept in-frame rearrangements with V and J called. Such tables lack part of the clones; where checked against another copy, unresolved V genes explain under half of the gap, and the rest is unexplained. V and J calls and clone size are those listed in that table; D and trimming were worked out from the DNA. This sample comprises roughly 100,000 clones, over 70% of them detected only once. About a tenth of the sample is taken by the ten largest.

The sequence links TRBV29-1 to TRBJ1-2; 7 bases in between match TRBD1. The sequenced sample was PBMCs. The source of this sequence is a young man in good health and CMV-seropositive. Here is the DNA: TGCAGCGTTGAAGATTTGGACAGGACCTCTAACTATGGCTACACCTTC. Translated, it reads CSVEDLDRTSNYGYTF.